This is a list of T cell receptor beta chains from one sample in a study of shared clonotypes between healthy human individuals. The repertoire was sequenced with immunoSEQ multiplex PCR; TCRdb's copy has only in-frame clones and lacks some. The sample lists some 490,000 clones; approximately 78% were seen once. The sample comprised PBMCs. These receptors were obtained from a woman aged 35 to 49 in good health. Some clones in this sample may be carry-over from other donors' samples. Both conserved end residues are part of each CDR3. The D gene is left open where the match is weak. Clone size, where shown, is once, few, many, or a class for clones that have expanded.

d_gene: NA
v_gene: TRBV7-8
abundance: NA
j_gene: TRBJ1-5
CDR3aa: CASSSIIGQSRDQPQHF

d_gene: TRBD2
v_gene: TRBV5-5
abundance: NA
j_gene: TRBJ2-7
CDR3aa: CASSSLSGPWYEQYF

d_gene: NA
v_gene: TRBV27
abundance: few
j_gene: TRBJ2-1
CDR3aa: CASSTIAARGKNEQFF

d_gene: NA
v_gene: TRBV6-5
abundance: few
j_gene: TRBJ1-1
CDR3aa: CASSSPGRRYTEAFF

d_gene: NA
v_gene: TRBV9
abundance: NA
j_gene: TRBJ2-1
CDR3aa: CASSPSDNEQFF

d_gene: NA
v_gene: TRBV11-2
abundance: NA
j_gene: TRBJ2-1
CDR3aa: CASSLDRLDPNEQFF

d_gene: NA
v_gene: TRBV6-1
abundance: NA
j_gene: TRBJ2-3
CDR3aa: CASSEDGGETDTQYF

d_gene: NA
v_gene: TRBV6-1
abundance: NA
j_gene: TRBJ2-7
CDR3aa: CASSEAERKLTYEQYF

d_gene: NA
v_gene: TRBV2
abundance: few
j_gene: TRBJ2-1
CDR3aa: CASRDTGHNEQFF

d_gene: NA
v_gene: TRBV6-1
abundance: NA
j_gene: TRBJ1-3
CDR3aa: CASSESSAGSLGNTIYF

d_gene: TRBD2
v_gene: TRBV15
abundance: NA
j_gene: TRBJ2-7
CDR3aa: CATSREGTSSEQYF

d_gene: NA
v_gene: TRBV4-1
abundance: NA
j_gene: TRBJ2-1
CDR3aa: CASSQPTSRGGSNEQFF

d_gene: NA
v_gene: TRBV30
abundance: NA
j_gene: TRBJ2-2
CDR3aa: CAWSKSQGLQISNTGELFF

d_gene: NA
v_gene: TRBV11-2
abundance: NA
j_gene: TRBJ2-3
CDR3aa: CASSLGLGSTDTQYF

d_gene: NA
v_gene: TRBV4-1
abundance: few
j_gene: TRBJ2-5
CDR3aa: CASSPGPWSGATEYF

d_gene: NA
v_gene: TRBV11-2
abundance: few
j_gene: TRBJ2-1
CDR3aa: CASSFRGEQFF

d_gene: NA
v_gene: TRBV5-1
abundance: NA
j_gene: TRBJ2-1
CDR3aa: CASSLALGNEQFF

d_gene: TRBD2
v_gene: TRBV4-1
abundance: NA
j_gene: TRBJ2-1
CDR3aa: CASSQEGLAGVPYNEQFF

d_gene: NA
v_gene: TRBV18
abundance: few
j_gene: TRBJ1-1
CDR3aa: CASSPPTRYEANTEAFF

d_gene: TRBD1
v_gene: TRBV5-1
abundance: NA
j_gene: TRBJ2-1
CDR3aa: CASSLGQGGDEQFF

d_gene: TRBD2
v_gene: TRBV5-1
abundance: NA
j_gene: TRBJ2-7
CDR3aa: CASKTYSGRGGDEQYF

d_gene: TRBD1
v_gene: TRBV18
abundance: NA
j_gene: TRBJ2-2
CDR3aa: CASSPGTGGVTGELFF

d_gene: NA
v_gene: TRBV2
abundance: NA
j_gene: TRBJ2-1
CDR3aa: CASSTQGQNEQFF

d_gene: NA
v_gene: TRBV4-2
abundance: NA
j_gene: TRBJ1-2
CDR3aa: CASSPSNNYGYTF

d_gene: NA
v_gene: TRBV11-2
abundance: NA
j_gene: TRBJ2-1
CDR3aa: CASSLDRGQGYNEQFF

d_gene: TRBD2
v_gene: TRBV6-1
abundance: NA
j_gene: TRBJ2-3
CDR3aa: CASTAGLASDTQYF

d_gene: TRBD2
v_gene: TRBV14
abundance: NA
j_gene: TRBJ2-7
CDR3aa: CASSPPRRTSGLYEQYF

d_gene: NA
v_gene: TRBV19
abundance: NA
j_gene: TRBJ2-2
CDR3aa: CASLALNTGELFF

d_gene: TRBD1
v_gene: TRBV27
abundance: NA
j_gene: TRBJ2-7
CDR3aa: CASSMTGVTYEQYF

d_gene: NA
v_gene: TRBV18
abundance: NA
j_gene: TRBJ2-1
CDR3aa: CASSPFSGGDGSNEQFF

d_gene: TRBD2
v_gene: TRBV28
abundance: NA
j_gene: TRBJ2-6
CDR3aa: CASSYPGRFGANVLTF

d_gene: NA
v_gene: TRBV4-1
abundance: NA
j_gene: TRBJ1-2
CDR3aa: CASSQETRARESYTF

d_gene: TRBD1
v_gene: TRBV5-1
abundance: few
j_gene: TRBJ1-3
CDR3aa: CASSSGQNTGNTIYF

d_gene: TRBD2
v_gene: TRBV27
abundance: NA
j_gene: TRBJ2-3
CDR3aa: CASSARLAGGTDTQYF

d_gene: NA
v_gene: TRBV15
abundance: NA
j_gene: TRBJ1-5
CDR3aa: CATSRDGQPQHF

d_gene: NA
v_gene: TRBV7-3
abundance: NA
j_gene: TRBJ2-1
CDR3aa: CASSPSSYNEQFF

d_gene: NA
v_gene: TRBV6-1
abundance: few
j_gene: TRBJ2-7
CDR3aa: CASSEGRIDYEQYF

d_gene: NA
v_gene: TRBV27
abundance: NA
j_gene: TRBJ1-2
CDR3aa: CASSLNGQFTHGYTF

d_gene: NA
v_gene: TRBV27
abundance: NA
j_gene: TRBJ2-7
CDR3aa: CASSSRDPPSSYEQYF

d_gene: NA
v_gene: TRBV2
abundance: NA
j_gene: TRBJ2-3
CDR3aa: CASSEDRFFTDTQYF

d_gene: NA
v_gene: TRBV7-3
abundance: NA
j_gene: TRBJ2-3
CDR3aa: CASSLTNTDTQYF

d_gene: TRBD2
v_gene: TRBV6-4
abundance: many
j_gene: TRBJ2-3
CDR3aa: CASSDRAGGTDTQYF

d_gene: TRBD2
v_gene: TRBV7-2
abundance: many
j_gene: TRBJ2-1
CDR3aa: CASSLAWSGRSYNEQFF

d_gene: NA
v_gene: TRBV5-1
abundance: once
j_gene: TRBJ1-4
CDR3aa: CASSVGRDEKLFF

d_gene: TRBD1
v_gene: TRBV6-4
abundance: NA
j_gene: TRBJ1-2
CDR3aa: CASSGGQGYGYTF

d_gene: NA
v_gene: TRBV18
abundance: NA
j_gene: TRBJ2-2
CDR3aa: CASSPPPGSGELFF

d_gene: NA
v_gene: TRBV15
abundance: few
j_gene: TRBJ2-5
CDR3aa: CATSRDQAGIQETQYF

d_gene: NA
v_gene: TRBV28
abundance: NA
j_gene: TRBJ2-3
CDR3aa: CASENPGPNTDTQYF

d_gene: TRBD2
v_gene: TRBV6-6
abundance: NA
j_gene: TRBJ2-1
CDR3aa: CASMGGLAGAHEQFF